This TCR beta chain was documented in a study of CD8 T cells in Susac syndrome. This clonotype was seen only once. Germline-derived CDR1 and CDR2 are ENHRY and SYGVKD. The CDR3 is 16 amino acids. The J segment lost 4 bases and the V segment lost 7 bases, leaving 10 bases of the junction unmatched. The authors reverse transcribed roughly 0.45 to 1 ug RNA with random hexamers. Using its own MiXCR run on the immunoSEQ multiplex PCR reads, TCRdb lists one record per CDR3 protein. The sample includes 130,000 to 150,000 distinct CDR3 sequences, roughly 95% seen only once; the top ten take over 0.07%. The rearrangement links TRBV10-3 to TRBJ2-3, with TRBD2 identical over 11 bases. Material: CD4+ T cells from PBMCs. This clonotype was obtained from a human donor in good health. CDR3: CAITNSGRAKADTQYF. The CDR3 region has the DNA TGTGCCATCACCAATAGCGGGAGGGCCAAGGCAGATACGCAGTATTTT.